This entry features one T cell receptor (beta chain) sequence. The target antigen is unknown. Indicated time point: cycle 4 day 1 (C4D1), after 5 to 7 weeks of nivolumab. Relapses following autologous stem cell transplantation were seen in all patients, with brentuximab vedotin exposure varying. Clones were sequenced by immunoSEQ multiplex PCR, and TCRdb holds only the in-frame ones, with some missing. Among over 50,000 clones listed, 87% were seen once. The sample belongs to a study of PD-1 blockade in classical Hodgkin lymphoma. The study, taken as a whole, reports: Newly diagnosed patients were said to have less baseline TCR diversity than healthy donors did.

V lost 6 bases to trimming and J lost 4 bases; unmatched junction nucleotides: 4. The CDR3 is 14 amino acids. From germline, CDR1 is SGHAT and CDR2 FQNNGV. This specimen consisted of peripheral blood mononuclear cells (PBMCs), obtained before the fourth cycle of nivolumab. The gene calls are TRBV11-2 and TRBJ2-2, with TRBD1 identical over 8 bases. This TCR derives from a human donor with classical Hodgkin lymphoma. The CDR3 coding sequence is TGTGCCAGCAGTTGGGACAGGTTCACCGGGGAGCTGTTTTTT. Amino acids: CASSWDRFTGELFF.